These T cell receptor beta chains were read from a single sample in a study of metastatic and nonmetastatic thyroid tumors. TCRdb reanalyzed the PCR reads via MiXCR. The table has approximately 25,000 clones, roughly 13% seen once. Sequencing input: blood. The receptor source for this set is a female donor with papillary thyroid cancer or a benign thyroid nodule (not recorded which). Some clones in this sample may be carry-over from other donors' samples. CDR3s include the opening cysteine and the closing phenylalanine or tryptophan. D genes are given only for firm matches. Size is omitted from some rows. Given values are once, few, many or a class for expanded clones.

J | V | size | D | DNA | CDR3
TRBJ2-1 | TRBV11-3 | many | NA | TGTGCCAGCAGCCCCCACAGGGACTACAATGAGCAGTTCTTC | CASSPHRDYNEQFF
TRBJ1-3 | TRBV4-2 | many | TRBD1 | TGTGCCAGCAGCCAAGAGTTACAGGGGGGAAACACCATATATTTT | CASSQELQGGNTIYF
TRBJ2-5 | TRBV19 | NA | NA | TGTGCCAGTAGTACCCGGGTAGGGGAAGAGACCCAGTACTTC | CASSTRVGEETQYF
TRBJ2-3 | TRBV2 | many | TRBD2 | TGTGCCAGCAGTCCTATCGGGGGGACCACAGATACGCAGTATTTT | CASSPIGGTTDTQYF
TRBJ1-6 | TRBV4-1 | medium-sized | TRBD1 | TGCGCCAGCAGCCAACGTAAGACAGGGGCGGACGCCTATAATTCACCCCTCCACTTT | CASSQRKTGADAYNSPLHF
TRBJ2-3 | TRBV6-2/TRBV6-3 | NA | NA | TGTGCCAGCAGTTACTCGGGTCGAGGTACAGATACGCAGTATTTT | CASSYSGRGTDTQYF
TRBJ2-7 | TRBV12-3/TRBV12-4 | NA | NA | TGTGCCAGCAGTTTCGGGCAGGGGAGCGAGCAGTACTTC | CASSFGQGSEQYF
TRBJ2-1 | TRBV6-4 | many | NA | TGTGCCAGCAGTGAGGGACTCCTTAGCAATAATGAGCAGTTCTTC | CASSEGLLSNNEQFF
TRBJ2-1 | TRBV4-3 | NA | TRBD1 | TGCGCCAGCAGCCCCGGGACAGAATACAATGAGCAGTTCTTC | CASSPGTEYNEQFF
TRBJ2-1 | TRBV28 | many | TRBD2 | TGTGCCAGCAGTCCAAGACTAGCGGGTGGTAATGAGCAGTTCTTC | CASSPRLAGGNEQFF
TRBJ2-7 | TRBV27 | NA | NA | TGTGCCAGCAGTTATCAGGGGAAAGCCTACGAGCAGTACTTC | CASSYQGKAYEQYF
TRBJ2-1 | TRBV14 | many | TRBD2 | TGTGCCAGCAGCCAAGGGGCCAGCGGGAGTGTGGAGCAGTTCTTC | CASSQGASGSVEQFF
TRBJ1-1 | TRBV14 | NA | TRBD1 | TGTGCCAGCAGCAAAGACAGGGGGAGCGGCACTGAAGCTTTCTTT | CASSKDRGSGTEAFF
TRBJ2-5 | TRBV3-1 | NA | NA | TGTGCCAGCAGCCAGGGGGATGGTTGGACCCAGTACTTC | CASSQGDGWTQYF
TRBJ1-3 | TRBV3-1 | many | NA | TGTGCCAGCAGCCAGGGGGAGTCTCAGGGGTTCCTATATTTT | CASSQGESQGFLYF
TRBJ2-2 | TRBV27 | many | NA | TGTGCCAGCAGTCTCCTAGGATCGAACACCGGGGAGCTGTTTTTT | CASSLLGSNTGELFF
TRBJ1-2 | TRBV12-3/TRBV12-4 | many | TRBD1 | TGTGCCAGCAGTCAACGTACTCCCGGGACAGGGGGCAAAGATGGCTACACCTTC | CASSQRTPGTGGKDGYTF
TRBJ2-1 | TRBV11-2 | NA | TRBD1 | TGTGCCAGCAGCAATAACAGGGGCCTATACAATGAGCAGTTCTTC | CASSNNRGLYNEQFF
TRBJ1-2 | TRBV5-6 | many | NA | TGTGCCAGCAGCCTACAGGGTTCGTTAATTCTGAACTATGGCTACACCTTC | CASSLQGSLILNYGYTF
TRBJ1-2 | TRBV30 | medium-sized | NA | TGTGCCTGGACCGAGGGGCAGGGGAGAAACTATGGCTACACCTTC | CAWTEGQGRNYGYTF
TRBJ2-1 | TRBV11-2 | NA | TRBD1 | TGTGCCAGCAGCGGACAGGGGGCCAGCTCCTACAATGAGCAGTTCTTC | CASSGQGASSYNEQFF
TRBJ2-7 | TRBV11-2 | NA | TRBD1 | TGTGCCAGCAGCACCGCATGGACAGGTGTTTTCTACGAGCAGTACTTC | CASSTAWTGVFYEQYF
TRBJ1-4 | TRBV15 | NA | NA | TGTGCCACCAGCAGAGGTTGGGGCGATAATGAAAAACTGTTTTTT | CATSRGWGDNEKLFF
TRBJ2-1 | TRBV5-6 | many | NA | TGTGCCAGCAGCTTGGCCACAGGGCGGGTTTACAATGAGCAGTTCTTC | CASSLATGRVYNEQFF
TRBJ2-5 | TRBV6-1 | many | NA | TGTGCCAGCAGTCTTTGGGGCGGCGCGCAAGAGACCCAGTACTTC | CASSLWGGAQETQYF
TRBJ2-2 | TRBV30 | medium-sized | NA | TGTGCCTGGAGGTCGGCGGGCGAGGATTCCGGGGAGCTGTTTTTT | CAWRSAGEDSGELFF
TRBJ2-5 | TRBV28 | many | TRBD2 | TGTGCCAGCAAAAGTAGCGGGAGTCCAGAGACCCAGTACTTC | CASKSSGSPETQYF
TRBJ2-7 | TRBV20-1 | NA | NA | TGCAGTGCTAGACCCCGACTGGGTAGGACAGAGGACGAGCAGTACTTC | CSARPRLGRTEDEQYF
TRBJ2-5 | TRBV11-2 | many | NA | TGTGCCAGCAGCTTAAGTGGGAGCTACCAAGAGACCCAGTACTTC | CASSLSGSYQETQYF
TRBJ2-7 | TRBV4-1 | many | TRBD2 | TGCGCCAGCAGTATACTAGCGGCACCCAGCTCCTACGAGCAGTACTTC | CASSILAAPSSYEQYF
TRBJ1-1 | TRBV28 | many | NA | TGTGCCAGCAGCTGGGTCACTGAAGCTTTCTTT | CASSWVTEAFF
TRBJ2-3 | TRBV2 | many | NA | TGTGCCAGCTCTGGCGGTCGAGGGGTAGATACGCAGTATTTT | CASSGGRGVDTQYF
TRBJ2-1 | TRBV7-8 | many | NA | TGTGCCAGCAGCCGAGGGGACGCTTCGGTTGAGCAGTTCTTC | CASSRGDASVEQFF
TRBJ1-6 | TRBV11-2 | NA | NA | TGTGCCAGCAGCTTAATTTCACGGGGGGCTGGGAATTCACCCCTCCACTTT | CASSLISRGAGNSPLHF
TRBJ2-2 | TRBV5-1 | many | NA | TGCGCCAGCGCCACGAGAGGGCGGGATGGCGGGGAGCTGTTTTTT | CASATRGRDGGELFF
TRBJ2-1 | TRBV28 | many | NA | TGTGCCAGCAGCTACATAGCGGTCCGAGCCCCACGTTCCTACAATGAGCAGTTCTTC | CASSYIAVRAPRSYNEQFF
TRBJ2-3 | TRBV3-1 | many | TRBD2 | TGTGCCAGCAGCCTAGCGGGAGCCTCCACAGATACGCAGTATTTT | CASSLAGASTDTQYF
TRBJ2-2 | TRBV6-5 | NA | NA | TGTGCCAGCAGTTACTCGAGAAGGCTGAACACCGGGGAGCTGTTTTTT | CASSYSRRLNTGELFF
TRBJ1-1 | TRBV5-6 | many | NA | TGTGCCAGCAGTCCACTGGGGGGGAACACTGAAGCTTTCTTT | CASSPLGGNTEAFF